The sequence of this TCR beta chain was determined in a study of identical twins. This clonotype was recorded at least ten times. Trimming removed 0 bases at V and 0 bases at J, with 8 bases between. The CDR3 contains 16 residues. The germline V gene has CDR1 LGHNA and CDR2 YSLEER. MiXCR was run by TCRdb on the 5' RACE reads, yielding one entry per CDR3 protein. The sample includes roughly 230,000 distinct CDR3 sequences, about 8.3% of them seen just once. The same specimen was also included in a second study, on yellow fever vaccine responses in identical twins.

This TCR was sampled from a woman between 18 and 29 years old in good health. Source material: CD8+ T cells sorted from blood. The chain recombines TRBV4-3 with TRBJ2-2; the D is unclear. CDR3: CASSQDIQANTGELFF. The CDR3, as DNA: TGCGCCAGCAGCCAAGATATTCAGGCGAACACCGGGGAGCTGTTTTTT.